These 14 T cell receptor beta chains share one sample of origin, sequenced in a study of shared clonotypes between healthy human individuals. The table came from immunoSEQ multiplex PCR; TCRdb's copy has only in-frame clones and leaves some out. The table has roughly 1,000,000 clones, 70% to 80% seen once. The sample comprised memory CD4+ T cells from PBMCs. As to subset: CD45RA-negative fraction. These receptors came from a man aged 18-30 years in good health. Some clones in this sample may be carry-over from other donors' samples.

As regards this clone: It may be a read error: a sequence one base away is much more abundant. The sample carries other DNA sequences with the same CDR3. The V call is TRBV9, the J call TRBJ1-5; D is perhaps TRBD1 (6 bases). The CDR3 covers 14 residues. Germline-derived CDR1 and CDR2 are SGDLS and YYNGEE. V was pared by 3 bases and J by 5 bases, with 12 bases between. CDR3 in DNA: TGTGCCAGCAGCGCACAGGGAGGAGATCAGCCCCAGCATTTT. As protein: CASSAQGGDQPQHF.

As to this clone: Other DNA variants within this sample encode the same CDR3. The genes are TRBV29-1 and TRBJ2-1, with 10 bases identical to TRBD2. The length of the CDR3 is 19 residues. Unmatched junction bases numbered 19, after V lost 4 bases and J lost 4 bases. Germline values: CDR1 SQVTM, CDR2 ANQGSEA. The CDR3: CSVVHMGGAGGRGYNEQFF. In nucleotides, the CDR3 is TGCAGCGTTGTACATATGGGAGGAGCGGGAGGGAGGGGGTACAATGAGCAGTTCTTC.

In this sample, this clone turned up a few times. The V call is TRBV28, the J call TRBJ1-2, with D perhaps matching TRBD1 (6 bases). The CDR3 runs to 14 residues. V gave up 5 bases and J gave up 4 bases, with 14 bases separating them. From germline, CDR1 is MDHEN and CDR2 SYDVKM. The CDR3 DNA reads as TGTGCCAGCAGTCTCCGACAGGAGAGCTATGGCTACACCTTC. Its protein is CASSLRQESYGYTF.

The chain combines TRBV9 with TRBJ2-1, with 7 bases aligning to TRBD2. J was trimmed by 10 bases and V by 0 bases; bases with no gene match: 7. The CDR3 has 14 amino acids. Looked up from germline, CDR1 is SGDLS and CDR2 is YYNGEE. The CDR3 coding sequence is TGTGCCAGCAGCGTAGCTTCGGCTAGCGGAGAGCAGTTCTTC. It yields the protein CASSVASASGEQFF.

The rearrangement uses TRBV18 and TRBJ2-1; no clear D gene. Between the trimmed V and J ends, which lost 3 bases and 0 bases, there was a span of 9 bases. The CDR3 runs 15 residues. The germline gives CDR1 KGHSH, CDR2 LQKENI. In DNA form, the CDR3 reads TGTGCCAGCTCACCGGAAGGAAGCTCCTACAATGAGCAGTTCTTC. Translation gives CASSPEGSSYNEQFF.

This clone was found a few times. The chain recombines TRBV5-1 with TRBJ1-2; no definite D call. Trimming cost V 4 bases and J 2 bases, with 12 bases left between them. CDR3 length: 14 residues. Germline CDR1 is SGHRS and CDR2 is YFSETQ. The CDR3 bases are TGCGCCAGCAGCCGGGAGCGGGCCAACTATGGCTACACCTTC. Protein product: CASSRERANYGYTF. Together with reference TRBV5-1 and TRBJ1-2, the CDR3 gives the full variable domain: KAGVTQTPRYLIKTRGQQVTLSCSPISGHRSVSWYQQTPGQGLQFLFEYFSETQRNKGNFPGRFSGRQFSNSRSEMNVSTLELGDSALYLCASSRERANYGYTFGSGTRLTVV.

CDR3 DNA: TGTGCCAGTAGGGACGGGGGACTGAGGACTTTCTTT. This encodes CASRDGGLRTFF. This chain uses TRBV19 with TRBJ1-1; TRBD1 might be the D (5 bases). Per the germline V gene, CDR1 is LNHDA and CDR2 is SQIVND (reference sequence). The CDR3 spans 12 residues. V was shortened by 6 bases and J by 12 bases, with 17 bases between the two germline ends.

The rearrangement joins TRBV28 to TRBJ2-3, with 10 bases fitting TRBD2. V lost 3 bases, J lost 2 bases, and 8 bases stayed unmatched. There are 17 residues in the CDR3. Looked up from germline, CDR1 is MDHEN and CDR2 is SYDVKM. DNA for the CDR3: TGTGCCAGCAGTTTGAGGGCTAGCGGGGGACTCACAGATACGCAGTATTTT. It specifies CASSLRASGGLTDTQYF.

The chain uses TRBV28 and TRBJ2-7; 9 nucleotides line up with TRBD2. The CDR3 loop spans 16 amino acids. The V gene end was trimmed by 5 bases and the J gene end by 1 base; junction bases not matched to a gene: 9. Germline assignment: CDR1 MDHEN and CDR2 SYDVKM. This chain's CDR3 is CASSNSGSGLSYEQYF. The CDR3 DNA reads TGTGCCAGCAGTAATAGCGGGAGTGGTTTATCCTACGAGCAGTACTTC. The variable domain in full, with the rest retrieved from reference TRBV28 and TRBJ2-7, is DVKVTQSSRYLVKRTGEKVFLECVQDMDHENMFWYRQDPGLGLRLIYFSYDVKMKEKGDIPEGYSVSREKKERFSLILESASTNQTSMYLCASSNSGSGLSYEQYFGPGTRLTVT.

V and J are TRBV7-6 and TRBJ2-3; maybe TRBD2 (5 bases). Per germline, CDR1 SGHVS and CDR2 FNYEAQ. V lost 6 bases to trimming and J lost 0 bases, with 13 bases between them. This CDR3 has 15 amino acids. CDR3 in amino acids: CASRAGSASTDTQYF. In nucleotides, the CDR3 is TGTGCCAGCAGGGCGGGTAGTGCTAGCACAGATACGCAGTATTTT.

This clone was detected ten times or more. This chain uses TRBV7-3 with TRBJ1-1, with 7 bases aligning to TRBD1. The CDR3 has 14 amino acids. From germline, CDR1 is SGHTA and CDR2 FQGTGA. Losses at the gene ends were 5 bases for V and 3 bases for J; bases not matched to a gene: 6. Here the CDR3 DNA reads TGTGCCAGCAGCCTCAGGGGGGGATACACTGAAGCTTTCTTT. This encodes CASSLRGGYTEAFF.

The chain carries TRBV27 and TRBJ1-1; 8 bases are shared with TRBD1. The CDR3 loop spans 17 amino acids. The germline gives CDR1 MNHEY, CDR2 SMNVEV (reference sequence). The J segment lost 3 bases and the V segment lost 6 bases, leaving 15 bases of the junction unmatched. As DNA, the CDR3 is TGTGCCAGCAGACCGACCGGGCAGGGGGCGCGCGACACTGAAGCTTTCTTT. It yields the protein CASRPTGQGARDTEAFF.

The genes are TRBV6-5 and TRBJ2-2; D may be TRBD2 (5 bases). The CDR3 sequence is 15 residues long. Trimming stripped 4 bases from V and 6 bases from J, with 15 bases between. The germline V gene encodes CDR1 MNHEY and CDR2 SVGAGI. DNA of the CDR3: TGTGCCAGCAGTTCCTTTGGATTGAGGGCCGGGGAGCTGTTTTTT. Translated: CASSSFGLRAGELFF.

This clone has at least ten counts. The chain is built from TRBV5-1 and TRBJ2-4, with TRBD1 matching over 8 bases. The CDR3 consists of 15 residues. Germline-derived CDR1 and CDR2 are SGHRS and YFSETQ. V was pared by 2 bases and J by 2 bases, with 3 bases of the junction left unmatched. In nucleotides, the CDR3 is TGCGCCAGCAGCTTAGGGACAGGAACCAAAAACATTCAGTACTTC. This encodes CASSLGTGTKNIQYF. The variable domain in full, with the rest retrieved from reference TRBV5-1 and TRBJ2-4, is KAGVTQTPRYLIKTRGQQVTLSCSPISGHRSVSWYQQTPGQGLQFLFEYFSETQRNKGNFPGRFSGRQFSNSRSEMNVSTLELGDSALYLCASSLGTGTKNIQYFGAGTRLSVL.